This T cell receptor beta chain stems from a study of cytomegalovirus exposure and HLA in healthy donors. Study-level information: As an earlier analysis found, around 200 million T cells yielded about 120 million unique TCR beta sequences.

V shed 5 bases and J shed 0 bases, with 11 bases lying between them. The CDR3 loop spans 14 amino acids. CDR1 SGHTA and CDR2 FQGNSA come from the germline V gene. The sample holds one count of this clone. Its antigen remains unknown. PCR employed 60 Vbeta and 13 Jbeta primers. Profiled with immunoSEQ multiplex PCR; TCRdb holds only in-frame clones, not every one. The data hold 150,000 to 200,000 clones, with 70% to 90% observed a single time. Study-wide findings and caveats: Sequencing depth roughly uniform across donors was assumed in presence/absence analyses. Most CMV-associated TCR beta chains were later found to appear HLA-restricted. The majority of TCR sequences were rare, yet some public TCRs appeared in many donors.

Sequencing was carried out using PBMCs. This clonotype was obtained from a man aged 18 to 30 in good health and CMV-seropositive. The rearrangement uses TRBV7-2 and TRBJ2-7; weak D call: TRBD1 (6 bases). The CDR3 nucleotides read TGTGCCAGCAGCCCGGAAGGGGGCTCCTACGAGCAGTACTTC. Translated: CASSPEGGSYEQYF.